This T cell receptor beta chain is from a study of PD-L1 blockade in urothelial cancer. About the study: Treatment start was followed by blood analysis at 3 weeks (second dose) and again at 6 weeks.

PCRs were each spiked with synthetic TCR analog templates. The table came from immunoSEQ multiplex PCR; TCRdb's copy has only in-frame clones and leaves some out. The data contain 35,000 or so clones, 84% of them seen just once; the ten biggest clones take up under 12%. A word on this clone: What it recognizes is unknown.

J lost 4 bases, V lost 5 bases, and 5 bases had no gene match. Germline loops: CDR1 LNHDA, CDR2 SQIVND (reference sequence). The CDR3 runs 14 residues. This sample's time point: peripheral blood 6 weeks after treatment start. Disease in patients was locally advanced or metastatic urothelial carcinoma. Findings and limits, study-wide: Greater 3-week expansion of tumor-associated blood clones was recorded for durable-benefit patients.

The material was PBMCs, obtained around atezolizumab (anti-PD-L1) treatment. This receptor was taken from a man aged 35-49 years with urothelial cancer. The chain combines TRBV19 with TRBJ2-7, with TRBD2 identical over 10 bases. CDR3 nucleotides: TGTGCCAGTAGTGTCGGACTAGCGGATTACGAGCAGTACTTC. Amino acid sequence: CASSVGLADYEQYF.